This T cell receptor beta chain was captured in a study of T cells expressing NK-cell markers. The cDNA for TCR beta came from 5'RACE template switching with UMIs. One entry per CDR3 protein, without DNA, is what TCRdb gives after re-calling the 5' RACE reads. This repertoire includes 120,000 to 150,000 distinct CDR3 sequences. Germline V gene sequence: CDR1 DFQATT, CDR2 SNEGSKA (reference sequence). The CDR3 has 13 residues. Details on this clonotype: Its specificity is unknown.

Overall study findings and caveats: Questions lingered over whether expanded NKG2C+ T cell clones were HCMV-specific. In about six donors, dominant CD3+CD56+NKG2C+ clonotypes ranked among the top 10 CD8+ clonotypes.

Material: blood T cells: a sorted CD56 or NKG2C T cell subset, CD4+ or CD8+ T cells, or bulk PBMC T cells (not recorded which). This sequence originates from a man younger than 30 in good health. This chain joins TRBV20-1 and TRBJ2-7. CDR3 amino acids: CSARGDLGYEQYF.